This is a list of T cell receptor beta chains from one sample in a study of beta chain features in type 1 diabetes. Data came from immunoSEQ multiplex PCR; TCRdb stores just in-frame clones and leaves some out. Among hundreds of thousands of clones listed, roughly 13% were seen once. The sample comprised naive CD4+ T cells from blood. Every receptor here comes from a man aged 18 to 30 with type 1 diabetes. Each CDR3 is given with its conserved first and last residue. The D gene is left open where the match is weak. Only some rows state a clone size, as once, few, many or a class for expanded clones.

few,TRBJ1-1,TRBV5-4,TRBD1,TGTGCCAGCAGCTTGGGGGCAGGGGGCCCTCGAAGTACGGGAGCTTTCTTT,CASSLGAGGPRSTGAFF
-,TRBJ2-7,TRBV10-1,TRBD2,TGCGCCAGCAGTGAGGTCCCTAGCGGGATGTACGAGCAGTACTTC,CASSEVPSGMYEQYF
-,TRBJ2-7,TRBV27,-,TGTGCCAGCACCAACCTCGGACAGCCCTACGAGCAGTACTTC,CASTNLGQPYEQYF
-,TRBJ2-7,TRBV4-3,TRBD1,TGCGCCAGCAGCCAAGAAACCCCACCGGGACAGGGCCCGTACGAGCAGTACTTC,CASSQETPPGQGPYEQYF
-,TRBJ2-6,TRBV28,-,TGTGCCAGCAGTTTCAAAACCTCTGGGGCCAACGTCCTGACTTTC,CASSFKTSGANVLTF
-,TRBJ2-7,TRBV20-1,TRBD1,TGCAGTGCCAGACAGGGACACGAGCAGTACTTC,CSARQGHEQYF
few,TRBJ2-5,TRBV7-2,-,TGTGCCAGCAGCCTCAGAAAGGGGGGGATCGAGACCCAGTACTTC,CASSLRKGGIETQYF
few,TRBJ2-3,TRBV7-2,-,TGTGCCAGCAGCCTGGACACAGATACGCAGTATTTT,CASSLDTDTQYF
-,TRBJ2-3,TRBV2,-,TGTGCCAGCAGTGTCGCTGGCAGCCTGGATACGCAGTATTTT,CASSVAGSLDTQYF
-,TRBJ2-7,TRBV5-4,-,TGTGCCAGCAGCTTGGAAGGGTACGAGCAGTACTTC,CASSLEGYEQYF
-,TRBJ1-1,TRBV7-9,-,TGTGCCAGCACGGGCACTGAAGCTTTCTTT,CASTGTEAFF
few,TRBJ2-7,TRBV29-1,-,TGCAGCGTTGGGGTCAGGGGCCCCACCTACGAGCAGTACTTC,CSVGVRGPTYEQYF
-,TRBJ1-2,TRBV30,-,TGTGCCTGGCGGACTGGTACTTATGGCTACACCTTC,CAWRTGTYGYTF
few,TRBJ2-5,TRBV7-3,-,TGTGCCAGCAGCCATGACAGACAAGAGACCCAGTACTTC,CASSHDRQETQYF
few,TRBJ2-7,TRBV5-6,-,TGTGCCAGCAGCTTGGTTACAGTGCCTTCCCCCTACGAGCAGTACTTC,CASSLVTVPSPYEQYF
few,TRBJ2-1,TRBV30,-,TGTGCCTGGAGTGTAGAACCCTACAATGAGCAGTTCTTC,CAWSVEPYNEQFF
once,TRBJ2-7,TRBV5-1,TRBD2,TGCGCCAGCAGCTCAGGACTAGCGGTATACCAGCAGTACTTC,CASSSGLAVYQQYF
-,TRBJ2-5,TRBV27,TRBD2,TGTGCCAGCAGTTTAGGACTAGCGGGGCGGAAGTACTTC,CASSLGLAGRKYF
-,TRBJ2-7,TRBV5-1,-,TGCGCCAGCAGCCTGGGCAGGGACGAGCAGTACTTC,CASSLGRDEQYF
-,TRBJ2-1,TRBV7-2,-,TGTGCCAGCAGCATCGGACTGGTCTCCTACAATGAGCAGTTCTTC,CASSIGLVSYNEQFF
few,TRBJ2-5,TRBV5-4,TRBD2,TGTGCCAGCAGGGATAGCGGGGGGGCCCACCGGGAGACCCAGTACTTC,CASRDSGGAHRETQYF
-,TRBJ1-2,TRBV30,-,TGTGCCTGGAGTGTGTCTGTTCGCTATGGCTACACCTTC,CAWSVSVRYGYTF
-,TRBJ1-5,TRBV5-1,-,TGCGCCAGCAGCTTCGGGGACTTCGCAGGTCAGCCCCAGCATTTT,CASSFGDFAGQPQHF
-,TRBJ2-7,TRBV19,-,TGTGCCAGTAGAAGCATAACCTACGAGCAGTACTTC,CASRSITYEQYF
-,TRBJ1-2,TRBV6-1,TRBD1,TGTGCCAGCAGTGCGATGGGACAGGGGGTATTCAATGGCTACACCTTC,CASSAMGQGVFNGYTF
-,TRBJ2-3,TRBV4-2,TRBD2,TGTGCCAGCAGCCAACTAGCGGGGGTATCAGGTGATACGCAGTATTTT,CASSQLAGVSGDTQYF
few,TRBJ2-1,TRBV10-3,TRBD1,TGTGCCATCAGCGGACAGGGCTCCGGGGGTGAGCAGTTCTTC,CAISGQGSGGEQFF
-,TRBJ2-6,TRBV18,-,TGTGCCAGCTCACCGGGCGGGGTGTCTGGGGCCAACGTCCTGACTTTC,CASSPGGVSGANVLTF
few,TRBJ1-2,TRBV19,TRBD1,TGTGCCAGTAGATTGACAGGGGGCGCTTACGGCTACACCTTC,CASRLTGGAYGYTF
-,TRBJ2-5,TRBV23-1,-,TGCGCCAGCAGTCATTCCCGGGGGCGACCTTACTTC,CASSHSRGRPYF
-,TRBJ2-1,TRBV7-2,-,TGTGCCAGCAGCCCCTCCTCCGGGCAATTCAATGAGCAGTTCTTC,CASSPSSGQFNEQFF
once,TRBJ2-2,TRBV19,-,TGTGCCAGTAGTATCGACAGTCCGAACACCGGGGAGCTGTTTTTT,CASSIDSPNTGELFF
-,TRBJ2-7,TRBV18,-,TGTGCCAGCTCGCCAGATCTAGCGCACGAGCAGTACTTC,CASSPDLAHEQYF
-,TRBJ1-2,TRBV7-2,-,TGTGCCAGCAGCTTAACAAGACCATATGGCTACACCTTC,CASSLTRPYGYTF
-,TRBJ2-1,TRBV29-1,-,TGCAGCGTTGAAGAGGGAGTAAGTGAGCAGTTCTTC,CSVEEGVSEQFF
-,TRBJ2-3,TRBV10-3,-,TGTGCCATCAGTGAGTCTGAGAGGGATACGCAGTATTTT,CAISESERDTQYF
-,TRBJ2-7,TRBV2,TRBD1,TGTGCCAGCAGTGGACCCGGGACAGGGGCCTACGAGCAGTACTTC,CASSGPGTGAYEQYF
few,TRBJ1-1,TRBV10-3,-,TGTGCCATCAGTGAGTCGGACACTGAAGCTTTCTTT,CAISESDTEAFF
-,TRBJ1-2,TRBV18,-,TGTGCCAGCTCACCGTTCAAGGGGAAGGACGGCTACACCTTC,CASSPFKGKDGYTF
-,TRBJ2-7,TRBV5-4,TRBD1,TGTGCCAGCAGGATACAGGGGGAGACCTACGAGCAGTACTTC,CASRIQGETYEQYF
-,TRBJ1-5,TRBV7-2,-,TGTGCCAGCAGCTCGCGGGCTGCCCCGAGTCAGCCCCAGCATTTT,CASSSRAAPSQPQHF
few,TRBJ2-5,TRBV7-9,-,TGTGCCAGCAGCTCCGGCGACGCCCAGTACTTC,CASSSGDAQYF
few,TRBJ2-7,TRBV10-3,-,TGTGCCATCAGTGAGTCGACGGCCTACGAGCAGTACTTC,CAISESTAYEQYF
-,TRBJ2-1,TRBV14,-,TGTGCCAGCAGGGGGGAGGGACACTACAATGAGCAGTTCTTC,CASRGEGHYNEQFF
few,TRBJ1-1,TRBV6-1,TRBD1,TGTGCCAGCAAGGACAGGGGTGTACAGGCTTTCTTT,CASKDRGVQAFF
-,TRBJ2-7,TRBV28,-,TGTGCCAGCAGTAAATGGGATAAACGGGAGCAGTACTTC,CASSKWDKREQYF
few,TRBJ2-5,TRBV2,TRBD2,TGTGCCAGCAGTGAAGAAACTAGCGGGGCCGACGCCCAGTACTTC,CASSEETSGADAQYF
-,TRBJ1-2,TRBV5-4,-,TGTGCCAGCAGCAATTACACAGGGACTTATGGCTACACCTTC,CASSNYTGTYGYTF
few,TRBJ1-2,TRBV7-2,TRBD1,TGTGCCAGCAGCCTGGGACAGCCTGGCAATTATGGCTACACCTTC,CASSLGQPGNYGYTF